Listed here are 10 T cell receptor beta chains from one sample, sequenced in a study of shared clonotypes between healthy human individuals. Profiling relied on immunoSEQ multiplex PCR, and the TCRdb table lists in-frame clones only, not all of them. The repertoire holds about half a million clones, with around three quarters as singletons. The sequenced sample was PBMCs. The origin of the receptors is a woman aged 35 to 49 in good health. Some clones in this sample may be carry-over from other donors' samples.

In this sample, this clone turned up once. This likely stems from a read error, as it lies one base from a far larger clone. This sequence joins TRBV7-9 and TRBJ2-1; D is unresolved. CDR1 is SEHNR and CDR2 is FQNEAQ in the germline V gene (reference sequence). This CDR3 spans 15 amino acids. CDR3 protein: CASNLVPEAYNEQFF. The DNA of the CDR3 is TGTGCCAGCAACTTAGTTCCAGAGGCCTACAATGAGCAGTTCTTC.

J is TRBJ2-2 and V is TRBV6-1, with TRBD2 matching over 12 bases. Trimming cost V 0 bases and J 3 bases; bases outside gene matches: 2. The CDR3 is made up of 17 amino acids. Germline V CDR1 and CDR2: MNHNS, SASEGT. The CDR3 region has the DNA TGTGCCAGCAGTGAAGCGAGACTAGCGGGGGACACCGGGGAGCTGTTTTTT. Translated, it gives CASSEARLAGDTGELFF.

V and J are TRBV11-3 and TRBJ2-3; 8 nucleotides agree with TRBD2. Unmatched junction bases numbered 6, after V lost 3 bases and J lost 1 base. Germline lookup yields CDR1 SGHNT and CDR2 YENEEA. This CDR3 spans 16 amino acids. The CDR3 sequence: CASSFASGSRTDTQYF. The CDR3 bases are TGTGCCAGCAGCTTTGCTAGCGGGTCTCGCACAGATACGCAGTATTTT.

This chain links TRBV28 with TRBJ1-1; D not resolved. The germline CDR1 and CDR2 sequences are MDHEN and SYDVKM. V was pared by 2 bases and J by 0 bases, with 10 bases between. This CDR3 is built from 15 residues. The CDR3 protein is CASSLGVAMNTEAFF. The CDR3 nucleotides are TGTGCCAGCAGTTTAGGGGTGGCCATGAACACTGAAGCTTTCTTT.

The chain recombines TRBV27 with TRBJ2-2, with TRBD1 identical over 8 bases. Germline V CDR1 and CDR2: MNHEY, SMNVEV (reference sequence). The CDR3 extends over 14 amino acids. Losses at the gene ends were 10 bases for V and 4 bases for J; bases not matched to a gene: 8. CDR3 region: CATRRGRSTGELFF. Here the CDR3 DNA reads TGTGCCACCCGCAGGGGGCGAAGCACCGGGGAGCTGTTTTTT.

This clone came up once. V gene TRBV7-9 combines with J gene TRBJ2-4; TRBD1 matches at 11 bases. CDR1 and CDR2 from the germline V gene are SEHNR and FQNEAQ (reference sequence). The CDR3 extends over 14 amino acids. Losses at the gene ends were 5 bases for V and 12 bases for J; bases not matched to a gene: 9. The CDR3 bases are TGTGCCAGCAGCCTCGGGACAGGGGGGAAATCTCAGTACTTC. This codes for CASSLGTGGKSQYF.

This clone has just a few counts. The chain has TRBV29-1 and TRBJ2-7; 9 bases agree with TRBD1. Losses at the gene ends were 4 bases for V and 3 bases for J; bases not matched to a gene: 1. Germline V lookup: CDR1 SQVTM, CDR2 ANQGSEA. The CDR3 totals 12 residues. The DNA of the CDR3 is TGCAGCGTTGTGACAGGGGGCTACGAGCAGTACTTC. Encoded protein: CSVVTGGYEQYF.

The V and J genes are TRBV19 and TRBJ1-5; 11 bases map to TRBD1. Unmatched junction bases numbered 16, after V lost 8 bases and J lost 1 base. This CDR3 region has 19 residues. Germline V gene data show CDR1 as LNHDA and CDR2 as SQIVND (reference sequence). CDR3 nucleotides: TGTGCCAGTCAATCGGGGACAGGGGGATTAAAGATGAGCAATCAGCCCCAGCATTTT. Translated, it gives CASQSGTGGLKMSNQPQHF.

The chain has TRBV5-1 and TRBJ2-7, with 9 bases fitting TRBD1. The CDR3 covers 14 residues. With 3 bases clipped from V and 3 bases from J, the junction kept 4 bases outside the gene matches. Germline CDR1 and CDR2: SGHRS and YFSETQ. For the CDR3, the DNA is TGCGCCAGCAGCTCCGGGACAGGGTTCTACGAGCAGTACTTC. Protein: CASSSGTGFYEQYF.

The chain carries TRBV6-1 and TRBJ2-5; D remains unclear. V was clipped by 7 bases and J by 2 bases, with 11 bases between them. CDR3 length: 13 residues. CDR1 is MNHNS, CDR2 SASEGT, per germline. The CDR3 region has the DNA TGTGCCAGCATCTTCGACTGGCAAGAGACCCAGTACTTC. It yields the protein CASIFDWQETQYF.